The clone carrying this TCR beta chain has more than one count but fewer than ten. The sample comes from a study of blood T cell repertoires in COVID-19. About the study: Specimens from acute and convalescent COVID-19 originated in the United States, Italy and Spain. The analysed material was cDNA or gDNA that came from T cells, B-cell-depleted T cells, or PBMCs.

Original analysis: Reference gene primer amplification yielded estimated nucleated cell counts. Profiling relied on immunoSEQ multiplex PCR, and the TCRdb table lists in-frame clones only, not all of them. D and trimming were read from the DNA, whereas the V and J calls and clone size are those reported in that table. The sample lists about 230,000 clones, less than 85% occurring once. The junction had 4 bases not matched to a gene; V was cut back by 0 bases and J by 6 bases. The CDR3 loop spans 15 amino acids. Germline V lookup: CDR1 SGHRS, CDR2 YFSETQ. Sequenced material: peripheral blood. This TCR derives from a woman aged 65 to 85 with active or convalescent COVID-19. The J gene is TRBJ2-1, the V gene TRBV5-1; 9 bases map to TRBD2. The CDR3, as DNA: TGCGCCAGCAGCTTGGAGGGGACTAGCCTCAATGAGCAGTTCTTC. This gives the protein CASSLEGTSLNEQFF.